This T cell receptor beta chain was sequenced for a study of CD8 T cells in ankylosing spondylitis. This clonotype was seen ten or more times. A single record per CDR3 protein comes from TCRdb applying MiXCR to the 5' RACE reads. The sample contains about 39,000 distinct CDR3 sequences, less than 4% of which appear only once. This CDR3 region has 17 residues. The germline gives CDR1 SGDLS, CDR2 YYNGEE. V trimming: 3 bases; J trimming: 1 base; junction bases outside the gene matches: 7. Sequencing was performed on blood, either unsorted or a sorted T cell fraction (not recorded which). The TCR sequence derives from a male donor with ankylosing spondylitis or in good health (not recorded which). The V and J genes are TRBV9 and TRBJ2-5, with 12 bases fitting TRBD2. CDR3 in amino acids: CASSAHGLAGSQETQYF. CDR3 in DNA: TGTGCCAGCAGCGCGCACGGACTAGCGGGGAGCCAAGAGACCCAGTACTTC.